One sample yielded the 21 T cell receptor beta chains listed below, sequenced in a study of T cell repertoires in cytomegalovirus infection. TCRdb processed the reads anew with MiXCR; each CDR3 protein has one entry. The table shows about a million distinct CDR3 sequences, with 31% occurring only once. No cognate antigen is known for these TCRs. The specimen comprised cultured CD8+ T cells from PBMCs, sampled from culture after CMV antigen stimulation. These receptor sequences come from a human donor in good health (CMV status not recorded). Some clones in this sample may be carry-over from other donors' samples.

This chain connects TRBV2 to TRBJ1-6; TRBD1 is a possible D gene (5 bases). Trimming removed 5 bases at V and 7 bases at J, with 12 bases between. CDR1 is SNHLY, CDR2 FYNNEI, per germline. The length of the CDR3 is 14 residues. The CDR3 nucleotides read TGTGCCAGCAGTCAGGGTTGGACCAATTCACCCCTCCACTTT. The encoded protein is CASSQGWTNSPLHF. The full variable domain, with the rest looked up from reference TRBV2 and TRBJ1-6, is EPEVTQTPSHQVTQMGQEVILRCVPISNHLYFYWYRQILGQKVEFLVSFYNNEISEKSEIFDDQFSVERPDGSNFTLKIRSTKLEDSAMYFCASSQGWTNSPLHFGNGTRLTVT.

The chain carries TRBV19 and TRBJ2-7; 10 nucleotides align to TRBD1. V shed 5 bases, J shed 3 bases, and the junction held 7 bases outside the gene matches. Germline V gene data show CDR1 as LNHDA and CDR2 as SQIVND (reference sequence). CDR3 size: 15 residues. This CDR3 reads CASSHPWDRGYEQYF. CDR3 coding DNA: TGTGCCAGTAGTCACCCTTGGGACAGGGGCTACGAGCAGTACTTC.

V and J are TRBV7-9 and TRBJ2-3; 12 positions agree with TRBD2. Germline-derived CDR1 and CDR2 are SEHNR and FQNEAQ (reference sequence). The CDR3 loop spans 16 amino acids. V lost 4 bases and J lost 4; bases outside the gene matches: 6. This CDR3 reads CASSSRLAGDADTQYF. As DNA, the CDR3 is TGTGCCAGCAGCTCGAGACTAGCGGGGGACGCAGATACGCAGTATTTT.

This chain connects TRBV7-9 to TRBJ2-3, with D possibly TRBD2 on 6 matching bases. The CDR3 contains 14 residues. Germline CDR1 is SEHNR and CDR2 is FQNEAQ (reference sequence). The V gene lost 5 bases and the J gene lost 5 bases, with 14 bases spanning the gap. The CDR3 nucleotides read TGTGCCAGCAGCCCCCGGGAGAGTCAAGATACGCAGTATTTT. It translates to CASSPRESQDTQYF.

This clonotype was detected once. The chain couples TRBV20-1 to TRBJ2-3, with TRBD2 matching over 12 bases. Trimming took 1 base from V and 8 from J; bases not matched to a gene: 13. Germline V lookup: CDR1 DFQATT, CDR2 SNEGSKA (reference sequence). The CDR3 is made up of 17 amino acids. The chain's CDR3 is CSARALAGGPEFGTQYF. The CDR3 nucleotides are TGCAGTGCTAGAGCGCTAGCGGGGGGGCCTGAGTTTGGTACGCAGTATTTT.

Worth noting for this clonotype: At one boundary the junction diverges from the germline segment, which might be a read error. The V gene is TRBV9, the J gene TRBJ1-6, with D uncertain. Germline V CDR1 and CDR2: SGDLS, YYNGEE. The CDR3 covers 13 residues. The DNA for the CDR3 is TGTACCAGCAGCGACGGGCAGAATTCACCCCTCCACTTT. As protein: CTSSDGQNSPLHF. Filled out from reference TRBV9 and TRBJ1-6, the complete variable domain reads DSGVTQTPKHLITATGQRVTLRCSPRSGDLSVYWYQQSLDQGLQFLIQYYNGEERAKGNILERFSAQQFPDLHSELNLSSLELGDSALYFCTSSDGQNSPLHFGNGTRLTVT.

In its sample, this clonotype was seen many times. The V and J genes are TRBV7-9 and TRBJ1-1; no clear D gene. The length of the CDR3 is 19 residues. Germline-derived CDR1 and CDR2 are SEHNR and FQNEAQ (reference sequence). Trimming removed 1 base from V and 5 bases from J, with 26 bases in between. The CDR3 sequence is CASSLEDDWEIGGGTEAFF. The CDR3 nucleotides are TGTGCCAGCAGCTTAGAGGATGACTGGGAGATAGGAGGTGGAACTGAAGCTTTCTTT.

This clonotype has a count of ten or more. J is TRBJ2-7 and V is TRBV7-8; weak D call: TRBD2 (7 bases). CDR3 size: 15 residues. Germline V gives CDR1 SGHVS, CDR2 FQNEAQ. V lost 1 base, J lost 7 bases, and 17 bases lay in between. The CDR3 DNA reads TGTGCCAGCAGCTTAGTAGGGGGGGGGGCAGAAGAGCAGTACGTC. Translated, it gives CASSLVGGGAEEQYV.

V and J are TRBV19 and TRBJ2-3; no clear D gene. This CDR3 contains 15 residues. The V and J ends lost 4 bases and 0 bases respectively, with 11 bases between them. Germline V gene data show CDR1 as LNHDA and CDR2 as SQIVND (reference sequence). CDR3 DNA: TGTGCCAGTAGTAGTTTGTCCGTTAGCACAGATACGCAGTATTTT. Translated, it gives CASSSLSVSTDTQYF.

The chain carries TRBV4-1 and TRBJ2-7, with 11 positions matching TRBD1. This CDR3 is 13 amino acids long. CDR1 and CDR2 (germline): MGHRA, YSYEKL. With 6 bases clipped from V and 5 bases from J, the junction kept 3 bases outside the gene matches. The CDR3 here is CASSPGQGDEQYF. The CDR3 DNA sequence: TGCGCCAGCAGTCCGGGACAGGGGGACGAGCAGTACTTC.

The gene calls are TRBV19 and TRBJ2-5; D is possibly TRBD1 or TRBD2 (5 bases each). Germline V CDR1 and CDR2: LNHDA, SQIVND (reference sequence). The V end lost 5 bases, the J end lost 1 base, and 11 bases lay between the germline ends. The CDR3 totals 14 residues. The CDR3 reads CASSRGRRQETQYF. The CDR3 region has the DNA TGTGCCAGTAGTCGGGGCAGACGCCAAGAGACCCAGTACTTC.

The V call is TRBV24-1, the J call TRBJ2-1; D gene unclear. The V gene's germline CDR1 is KGHDR and CDR2 SFDVKD. Deletions cut 4 bases from V and 2 bases from J, with 2 bases between. The CDR3 is made up of 12 amino acids. The CDR3 protein is CATSDAYNEQFF. The CDR3 bases are TGTGCCACCAGTGACGCCTACAATGAGCAGTTCTTC.

This chain connects TRBV12-3 or TRBV12-4 to TRBJ2-1; D is undetermined. This CDR3 is 14 amino acids long. V was shortened by 10 bases and J by 0 bases, with 13 bases between the two germline ends. The CDR3 is CAISDSSSYNEQFF. The CDR3 bases are TGTGCCATCTCAGACTCGAGCTCCTACAATGAGCAGTTCTTC.

This clonotype has more than one count but fewer than ten. The rearrangement joins TRBV4-2 to TRBJ2-5; 7 bases agree with TRBD1. J gave up 1 base and V 6 bases, and 5 bases lay outside the gene matches. The CDR3 runs 14 residues. CDR1 is LGHNA and CDR2 is YNFKEQ in the germline V gene. CDR3 protein: CASRHRGGQETQYF. The DNA of the CDR3 is TGTGCCAGCAGACACAGGGGTGGCCAAGAGACCCAGTACTTC.

This clonotype was picked up many times. The genes are TRBV7-8 and TRBJ2-3; 8 bases are shared with TRBD2. The germline V gene has CDR1 SGHVS and CDR2 FQNEAQ. V was clipped by 5 bases and J by 5 bases; unmatched bases: 9. The CDR3 is 15 amino acids. As DNA, the CDR3 is TGTGCCAGCAGCGAGAAAGTAGCGGGGCAAGATACGCAGTATTTT. The encoded protein is CASSEKVAGQDTQYF.

The chain joins TRBV6-2 or TRBV6-3 to TRBJ2-6; D is perhaps TRBD1 (5 bases). Germline V gene sequence: CDR1 MNHEY, CDR2 SVGEGT. This CDR3 spans 15 amino acids. Trimming removed 8 bases at V and 1 base at J, with 12 bases between. CDR3 amino acids: CASHRHPSGANVLTF. As DNA, the CDR3 is TGTGCCAGCCACAGGCATCCTTCTGGGGCCAACGTCCTGACTTTC.

The genes are TRBV6-6 and TRBJ1-1, with D perhaps matching TRBD1 (5 bases). The germline V and J ends were trimmed by 2 bases and 1 base, with 20 bases remaining between them. The CDR3 runs 18 residues. The germline V gene encodes CDR1 MNHNY and CDR2 SVGAGI (reference sequence). This CDR3 is CASSYGVGASHPNTEAFF. As DNA, the CDR3 is TGTGCCAGCAGTTACGGGGTTGGGGCGTCACATCCGAACACTGAAGCTTTCTTT.

CDR3 loop: CASSFVVYGASTDTQYF. The CDR3 DNA reads as TGTGCCAGCAGTTTTGTTGTTTACGGAGCTAGCACAGATACGCAGTATTTT. The V gene is TRBV12-3 or TRBV12-4, the J gene TRBJ2-3; D is unresolved. The CDR3 consists of 17 residues. Trimming stripped 3 bases from V and 0 bases from J, with 16 bases between.

V and J are TRBV19 and TRBJ2-7, with D possibly TRBD1 on 6 matching bases. The CDR3 contains 14 residues. The V gene lost 4 bases and the J gene lost 3 bases, with 13 bases spanning the gap. Germline V lookup: CDR1 LNHDA, CDR2 SQIVND (reference sequence). CDR3 region: CASSTRTENYEQYF. DNA for the CDR3: TGTGCCAGTAGTACAAGGACAGAAAACTACGAGCAGTACTTC. Drawing the rest from reference TRBV19 and TRBJ2-7, the complete variable domain is DGGITQSPKYLFRKEGQNVTLSCEQNLNHDAMYWYRQDPGQGLRLIYYSQIVNDFQKGDIAEGYSVSREKKESFPLTVTSAQKNPTAFYLCASSTRTENYEQYFGPGTRLTVT.

This chain uses TRBV7-6 with TRBJ1-2; D is undetermined. The CDR3 totals 17 residues. With 1 base removed from V and 1 base from J, the gap between germline ends came to 16 bases. Per germline, CDR1 SGHVS and CDR2 FNYEAQ. The chain's CDR3 is CASSLGTAETFNYGYTF. Written as DNA, the CDR3 is TGTGCCAGCAGCTTAGGCACAGCTGAGACCTTTAACTATGGCTACACCTTC.

The chain employs TRBV20-1 and TRBJ2-1, with D possibly TRBD2 on 5 matching bases. In germline, CDR1 is DFQATT, CDR2 SNEGSKA (reference sequence). This CDR3 contains 14 residues. V gave up 0 bases and J gave up 4 bases, with 10 bases separating them. The CDR3 region has the DNA TGCAGTGCTAGAGATCAAGGAGGATACAATGAGCAGTTCTTC. Translated, it gives CSARDQGGYNEQFF.